These T cell receptor beta chains were read from a single sample in a study of cytomegalovirus exposure and HLA in healthy donors. The data were produced by immunoSEQ multiplex PCR, yet TCRdb's version contains in-frame clones alone and is incomplete. The sample has around 200,000 clones; about 88% are singletons. Sequencing was done on a sample of PBMCs. All receptors come from a young woman in good health and CMV-seronegative. The CDR3 runs from the conserved cysteine through the conserved F or W.

TRBV19	TRBJ2-7	14	CASIHRDSLYEQYF
TRBV11-2	TRBJ2-3	15	CASSLMAVSTDTQYF
TRBV4-2	TRBJ2-1	14	CASSHPGDYNEQFF
TRBV5-1	TRBJ2-3	13	CASLLELGDTQYF
TRBV11-2	TRBJ2-7	14	CASNVVQGWDEQYF
TRBV6-6	TRBJ2-7	13	CASRRTGYYEQYF
TRBV28	TRBJ1-4	13	CASSFAGHEKLFF
TRBV28	TRBJ1-1	12	CASSLTPVEAFF
TRBV7-9	TRBJ2-1	16	CSSSWPPTGAYNEQFF
TRBV28	TRBJ2-4	13	CASSPYRVDIQYF
TRBV19	TRBJ2-2	15	CASSIELGITGELFF
TRBV9	TRBJ1-3	15	CASSVATGPGNTIYF
TRBV7-3	TRBJ2-1	15	CASSLAPGPYNEQFF
TRBV7-8	TRBJ2-5	16	CASSGVYSTGGKTQYF
TRBV6-5	TRBJ1-5	12	CASSDRYWPQHF
TRBV6-5	TRBJ1-1	14	CASSEQGLGTEAFF
TRBV7-9	TRBJ1-6	16	CASSLSGGGNNSPLHF
TRBV5-1	TRBJ2-1	16	CASSLTGASSYNEQFF
TRBV28	TRBJ2-7	15	CASSFRGVHWGEQYF
TRBV6-1	TRBJ2-7	15	CASSPQDRPSYEQYF
TRBV5-4	TRBJ2-3	15	CASRSTAGDADTQYF
TRBV11-2	TRBJ1-1	15	CASSPRTGGNTEAFF
TRBV9	TRBJ2-1	15	CASSVLASDYNEQFF
TRBV6-5	TRBJ1-4	15	CASSPQGNLNEKLFF